This entry lists 18 T cell receptor beta chains sequenced from one sample in a study of T cell responses to AZD1222 COVID-19 vaccine (dated by TCRdb to the early 2020s). The library was produced with the immunoSEQ multiplex PCR assay. TCRdb limited this immuneACCESS table to in-frame rearrangements with V and J called. A share of clones is missing; checked studies link under half to unresolved V genes, and the rest is unexplained. The sample profile shows about 110,000 clones; 90% of them were found once. The top ten clonotypes cover about 4.8% of the sample. What the time point label conveys for this sample: baseline before first vaccination. The material was peripheral blood, obtained on day 0 of AZD1222 vaccination. The receptors originated from an adult in good health.

The chain combines TRBV20-1 with TRBJ1-1; no definite D call. Germline V lookup: CDR1 DFQATT, CDR2 SNEGSKA (reference sequence). The CDR3 is 11 amino acids. Trimming left V 6 bases short and J 6 bases short, with 11 bases between. CDR3 sequence reads: CSAKPGAEAFF. The CDR3 coding sequence is TGCAGTGCCAAACCCGGGGCTGAAGCTTTCTTT.

This chain uses TRBV6-5 with TRBJ1-5; D is uncertain. V lost 2 bases to trimming and J lost 4 bases, with 12 bases between them. The CDR3 sequence is 15 residues long. Germline values: CDR1 MNHEY, CDR2 SVGAGI. CDR3 DNA: TGTGCCAGCAGTTACACTGCTTTGGGGAATCAGCCCCAGCATTTT. Its translation is CASSYTALGNQPQHF.

This chain links TRBV19 with TRBJ2-2, with 7 positions matching TRBD2. Germline loops: CDR1 LNHDA, CDR2 SQIVND (reference sequence). The CDR3 covers 16 residues. The junction had 12 bases not matched to a gene; V was cut back by 7 bases and J by 4 bases. CDR3 sequence: CASTQYVAGVTGELFF. Here the CDR3 DNA reads TGTGCCAGTACCCAATACGTTGCGGGAGTCACCGGGGAGCTGTTTTTT.

This chain uses TRBV10-1 with TRBJ1-4; D unclear. V was clipped by 0 bases and J by 8 bases, with 13 bases between them. This CDR3 region has 15 residues. Germline CDR1 and CDR2: WNHNN and SYGVQD (reference sequence). CDR3 amino acids: CASSESVAGREKLFF. The CDR3 coding sequence is TGCGCCAGCAGTGAGTCGGTCGCCGGGAGGGAAAAACTGTTTTTT.

V is TRBV5-1 and J is TRBJ1-1, with D possibly TRBD1 on 6 matching bases. This CDR3 contains 15 residues. Trimming took 7 bases from V and 5 from J, leaving 21 bases between them. From germline, CDR1 is SGHRS and CDR2 YFSETQ. CDR3 region: CASGKTGTGGTEAFF. The CDR3 DNA follows: TGCGCCAGCGGGAAGACAGGCACCGGAGGAACTGAAGCTTTCTTT. The full variable domain, its missing parts supplied by reference TRBV5-1 and TRBJ1-1, is KAGVTQTPRYLIKTRGQQVTLSCSPISGHRSVSWYQQTPGQGLQFLFEYFSETQRNKGNFPGRFSGRQFSNSRSEMNVSTLELGDSALYLCASGKTGTGGTEAFFGQGTRLTVV.

The rearrangement joins TRBV19 to TRBJ2-2; TRBD2 might be the D (6 bases). V was pared by 2 bases and J by 4 bases, with 11 bases between. Germline V gene sequence: CDR1 LNHDA, CDR2 SQIVND (reference sequence). The CDR3 is 15 amino acids. In nucleotides, the CDR3 is TGTGCCAGTAGTATAAGATCGGGAGTCACCGGGGAGCTGTTTTTT. Encoded protein: CASSIRSGVTGELFF.

V and J are TRBV6-5 and TRBJ1-4, with TRBD1 identical over 7 bases. The CDR3 has 15 amino acids. CDR1 and CDR2 (germline): MNHEY, SVGAGI. V was clipped by 2 bases and J by 6 bases; unmatched bases: 6. Written as DNA, the CDR3 is TGTGCCAGCAGTTACGACTACAGGGGAGATGAAAAACTGTTTTTT. Protein: CASSYDYRGDEKLFF.

The J gene is TRBJ1-3, the V gene TRBV13; the D gene is possibly TRBD1 (5 bases). Germline V gene sequence: CDR1 PRHDT, CDR2 FYEKMQ (reference sequence). The CDR3 loop spans 14 amino acids. V was shortened by 5 bases and J by 2 bases, with 10 bases between the two germline ends. CDR3 region: CASSLGTAGNTIYF. In DNA form, the CDR3 reads TGTGCCAGCAGCCTCGGGACGGCTGGAAACACCATATATTTT.

The chain employs TRBV9 and TRBJ2-5; D not resolved. V was pared by 4 bases and J by 0 bases, with 13 bases between. Germline loops: CDR1 SGDLS, CDR2 YYNGEE. CDR3 length: 15 residues. The CDR3 here is CASSRLGLYQETQYF. Written as DNA, the CDR3 is TGTGCCAGCAGCCGTTTGGGCCTGTACCAAGAGACCCAGTACTTC.

The chain carries TRBV7-8 and TRBJ2-3, with TRBD2 matching 7 bases. The CDR3 totals 16 residues. Unmatched junction bases numbered 11, after V lost 3 bases and J lost 5 bases. Germline assignment: CDR1 SGHVS and CDR2 FQNEAQ. CDR3 nucleotide sequence: TGTGCCAGCAGCTTCTCATCCCGGCCGGGGGGAGATACGCAGTATTTT. It codes for CASSFSSRPGGDTQYF. Full variable domain (missing parts from reference TRBV7-8 and TRBJ2-3): GAGVSQSPRYKVAKRGQDVALRCDPISGHVSLFWYQQALGQGPEFLTYFQNEAQLDKSGLPSDRFFAERPEGSVSTLKIQRTQQEDSAVYLCASSFSSRPGGDTQYFGPGTRLTVL.

This chain joins TRBV30 and TRBJ1-3, with D unresolved. V was trimmed by 7 bases and J by 4 bases, leaving 14 bases between them. Germline values: CDR1 GTSNPN, CDR2 SVGIG (reference sequence). The CDR3 is 13 residues long. CDR3: CASDRSLGNTIYF. For the CDR3, the DNA is TGTGCCTCGGACCGGTCTTTAGGAAACACCATATATTTT.

This chain's CDR3 is CASSPPSGSGNEQFF. The CDR3 DNA is TGTGCCAGCAGCCCGCCTAGCGGGAGTGGCAATGAGCAGTTCTTC. This chain links TRBV11-2 with TRBJ2-1; TRBD2 matches 10 bases. The CDR3 runs 15 residues. Germline-derived CDR1 and CDR2 are SGHAT and FQNNGV. Losses at the gene ends were 5 bases for V and 6 bases for J; bases not matched to a gene: 7.

The chain carries TRBV28 and TRBJ1-4, with no clear D. This CDR3 spans 14 amino acids. Germline V gene sequence: CDR1 MDHEN, CDR2 SYDVKM. Trimming removed 6 bases from V and 8 bases from J, with 16 bases in between. The CDR3 DNA reads TGTGCCAGCAGCCCGTCCGGGAGGAGGGAAAAACTGTTTTTT. It specifies CASSPSGRREKLFF. The entire variable domain, with the rest obtained from reference TRBV28 and TRBJ1-4, is as follows: DVKVTQSSRYLVKRTGEKVFLECVQDMDHENMFWYRQDPGLGLRLIYFSYDVKMKEKGDIPEGYSVSREKKERFSLILESASTNQTSMYLCASSPSGRREKLFFGSGTQLSVL.

The chain combines TRBV12-3 or TRBV12-4 with TRBJ1-1; D is ambiguous. V was cut by 5 bases and J by 4 bases, with 8 bases left in between. The CDR3 is 12 amino acids. The CDR3 DNA is TGTGCCAGCAGTCTTGTTCTCACTGAAGCTTTCTTT. Its translation is CASSLVLTEAFF.

The rearrangement links TRBV19 to TRBJ2-2; a weak D match, TRBD1 (6 bases). Trimming took off 1 base at V and 5 bases at J, with 11 bases between the two ends. Per the germline V gene, CDR1 is LNHDA and CDR2 is SQIVND (reference sequence). The CDR3 sequence is 15 residues long. The CDR3 coding sequence is TGTGCCAGTAGTATAGGGACAGTAGGGACCGGGGAGCTGTTTTTT. Its translation is CASSIGTVGTGELFF.

The rearrangement joins TRBV28 to TRBJ1-5; D possibly corresponds to TRBD1 (6 bases). The CDR3 has 14 amino acids. The germline V and J ends were trimmed by 4 bases and 3 bases, with 10 bases remaining between them. From germline, CDR1 is MDHEN and CDR2 SYDVKM. CDR3: CASSSTGYNQPQHF. CDR3 nucleotides: TGTGCCAGCAGTTCCACAGGGTACAATCAGCCCCAGCATTTT.

The V gene is TRBV12-3 or TRBV12-4, the J gene TRBJ1-1; the D is unclear. Trimming took 3 bases from V and 2 from J, leaving 7 bases between them. CDR3 length equals 13 residues. The CDR3 coding sequence is TGTGCCAGCAGTTTTTATACCAACACTGAAGCTTTCTTT. Protein sequence: CASSFYTNTEAFF.

This chain connects TRBV10-3 to TRBJ1-2; 7 nucleotides line up with TRBD1. Germline V lookup: CDR1 ENHRY, CDR2 SYGVKD. With V trimmed by 1 base and J by 6 bases, 8 bases remained unmatched. The CDR3 is 15 residues long. DNA of the CDR3: TGTGCCATCAGTGAGTATAAGGGGGCGAAAGATGGCTACACCTTC. Its translation is CAISEYKGAKDGYTF.